This entry concerns a single T cell receptor (beta chain). The data were taken from a study of control samples from healthy donors and cancer patients. The V end was cut by 3 bases, the J end by 7 bases, with 12 bases between. The CDR3 consists of 13 residues. The germline V gene encodes CDR1 LNHDA and CDR2 SQIVND (reference sequence). Method: immunoSEQ multiplex PCR; TCRdb's copy keeps in-frame clones and lacks some. There are around 80,000 clones in the sample; about 94% occur only once, and approximately 3% lies in the top ten. This clonotype was obtained from a woman aged 25 to 39 in good health. Material: blood. The V call is TRBV19, the J call TRBJ1-1, with D hard to call. CDR3 protein: CASSIPPSHEAFF. The CDR3 DNA sequence: TGTGCCAGTAGTATCCCTCCGTCCCATGAAGCTTTCTTT.